This T cell receptor beta chain was profiled in a study of cytomegalovirus exposure and HLA in healthy donors. Study observations and caveats: The study carried out a later analysis of TCR beta sequences. It associated approximately 15,000 of them with specific HLA alleles at a false discovery rate of 0.05. The CMV antigen specificity of a few CMV-associated chains was confirmed through in vitro analysis. An apparent linkage of common viral pathogens to several of the most significant clusters emerged in a later analysis. In a later analysis, compared with equally common non-associated chains, HLA-associated beta chains were more expanded.

The germline V gene encodes CDR1 SEHNR and CDR2 FQNEAQ (reference sequence). This CDR3 region has 15 residues. Trimming took 1 base from V and 6 from J, leaving 14 bases between them. The PCR had 60 Vbeta and 13 Jbeta primers. Repertoires were generated with immunoSEQ multiplex PCR, while TCRdb's copy carries only in-frame clones and drops some. Of some 210,000 clones in the sample, approximately 82% are singletons; the top ten hold 10% to 13%. As regards this clone: Antigen unknown.

The sequence was collected from a woman in her fifties or sixties in good health and CMV-seropositive. The rearrangement joins TRBV7-9 to TRBJ2-3; D might be TRBD2 (6 bases). Material for sequencing was PBMCs. CDR3 in DNA: TGTGCCAGCAGCTTAGGCGGGGTTGTCGTCGATACGCAGTATTTT. Amino acid sequence: CASSLGGVVVDTQYF.